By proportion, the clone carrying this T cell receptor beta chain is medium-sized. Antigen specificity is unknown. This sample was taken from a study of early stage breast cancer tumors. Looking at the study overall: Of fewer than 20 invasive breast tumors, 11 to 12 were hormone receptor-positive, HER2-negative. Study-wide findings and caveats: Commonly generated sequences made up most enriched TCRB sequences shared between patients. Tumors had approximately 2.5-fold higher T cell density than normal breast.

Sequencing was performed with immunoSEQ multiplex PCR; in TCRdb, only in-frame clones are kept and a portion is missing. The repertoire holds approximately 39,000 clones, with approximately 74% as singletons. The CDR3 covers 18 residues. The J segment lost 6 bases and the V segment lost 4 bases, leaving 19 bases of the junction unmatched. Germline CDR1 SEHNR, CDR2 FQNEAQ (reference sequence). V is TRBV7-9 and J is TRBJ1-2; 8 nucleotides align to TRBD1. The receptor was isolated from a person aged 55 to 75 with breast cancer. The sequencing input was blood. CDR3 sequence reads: CASSSKTSRQGRFDGYTF. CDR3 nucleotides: TGTGCCAGCAGCTCCAAAACCAGCAGACAGGGGAGGTTTGATGGCTACACCTTC.